In this sample, the clone carrying this T cell receptor (beta chain) turned up many times. Its antigen is not identified. Methods used by the authors: The distant-metastasis classifier for papillary thyroid cancer was built from CDR3 differences across clinicopathological groups. With MiXCR, TCRdb called clones anew from the PCR reads. V and J calls and clone size were set by TCRdb, not the authors. The data show 90,000 or so clones, 7.5% to 9% seen once. This record comes from a study of metastatic and nonmetastatic thyroid tumors. Study at large: Repertoires were compared across blood and tumor or nodule tissue from malignant and benign thyroid patients.

Study-level points and caveats: Reportedly, malignant thyroid tumors had significantly higher TCR beta diversity than benign nodules, in blood and tumor.

All patients were untreated before thyroid surgery. CDR3 length equals 14 residues. Per germline, CDR1 DFQATT and CDR2 SNEGSKA (reference sequence). Trimming cost V 1 base and J 7 bases; bases outside gene matches: 4. This TCR derives from a female donor with papillary thyroid cancer or a benign thyroid nodule (not recorded which). Some clones in this sample may be carry-over from other donors' samples. Sequenced sample: blood. The chain employs TRBV20-1 and TRBJ2-2; TRBD1 aligns across 9 bases. CDR3 protein: CSARGTGEVGELFF. For the CDR3, the DNA is TGCAGTGCTAGAGGGACAGGGGAGGTCGGGGAGCTGTTTTTT.